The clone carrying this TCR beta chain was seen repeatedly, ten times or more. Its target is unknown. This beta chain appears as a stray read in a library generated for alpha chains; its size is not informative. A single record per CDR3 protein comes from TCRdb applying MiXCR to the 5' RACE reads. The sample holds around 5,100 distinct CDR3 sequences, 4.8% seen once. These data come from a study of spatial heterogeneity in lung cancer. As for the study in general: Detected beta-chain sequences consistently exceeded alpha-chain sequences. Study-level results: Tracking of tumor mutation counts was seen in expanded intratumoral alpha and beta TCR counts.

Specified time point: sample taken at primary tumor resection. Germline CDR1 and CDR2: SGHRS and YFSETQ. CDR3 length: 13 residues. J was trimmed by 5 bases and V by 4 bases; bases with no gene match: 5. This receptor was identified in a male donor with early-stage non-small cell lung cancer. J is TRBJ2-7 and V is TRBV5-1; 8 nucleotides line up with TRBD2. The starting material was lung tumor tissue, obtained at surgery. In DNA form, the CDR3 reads TGCGCCAGCAGCCCCGCAGCGGGAGACGAGCAGTACTTC. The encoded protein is CASSPAAGDEQYF.